This TCR beta chain was retrieved from a study of blood T cell repertoires in COVID-19. TCRdb keeps only in-frame clones here, not all; method: immunoSEQ multiplex PCR. The repertoire holds about 160,000 clones, 81% seen once, with around 5.3% in the top ten. Per the germline V gene, CDR1 is GTSNPN and CDR2 is SVGIG (reference sequence). Trimming took off 0 bases at V and 0 bases at J, with 12 bases between the two ends. The CDR3 is 17 residues long. Enrollees, roughly 18 to 95 years old, lived in approximately 25 US areas. J is TRBJ1-6 and V is TRBV30, with D perhaps TRBD1 (6 bases). Sequenced sample: PBMCs or T cells enriched from blood (not recorded which). The clonotype comes from a woman between 35 and 50 years old with acute COVID-19. CDR3 DNA: TGTGCCTGGAGTGTAGCAGGGGCCAGCTCCTATAATTCACCCCTCCACTTT. It translates to CAWSVAGASSYNSPLHF.